The 30 T cell receptor beta chains in this list originate from one sample, sequenced in a study of T cells in localized non-small cell lung cancer (dated by TCRdb to 2018 to 2021). The library came from the immunoSEQ multiplex PCR assay. Not all clones reach the TCRdb copy of this immuneACCESS table, which keeps in-frame sequences only. Checked studies attribute under half of the gap to unresolved V genes and leave the rest unexplained. Within this sample are over 15,000 clones, with 75% to 90% of them counted one time only. The ten most abundant clones make up about 30% of the sample. The source material was peripheral blood, sampled before any cancer treatment. These receptors were obtained from a female donor older than 55 with stage III squamous cell lung carcinoma.

This sequence joins TRBV11-2 and TRBJ1-2, with a possible D match to TRBD1 (6 bases). Germline V CDR1 and CDR2: SGHAT, FQNNGV. V lost 3 bases to trimming and J lost 4 bases, with 15 bases between them. The CDR3 covers 15 residues. The chain's CDR3 is CASSFTGSGFYGYTF. The CDR3 region has the DNA TGTGCCAGCAGCTTTACAGGGTCGGGGTTCTATGGCTACACCTTC.

The chain couples TRBV6-6 to TRBJ1-2; maybe TRBD1 (6 bases). Germline V CDR1 and CDR2: MNHNY, SVGAGI (reference sequence). The V end was cut by 2 bases, the J end by 5 bases, with 12 bases between. The CDR3 is 14 residues long. The CDR3 region has the DNA TGTGCCAGCAGTTACAGGGGACAAGTTTATGGCTACACCTTC. This codes for CASSYRGQVYGYTF.

The chain has TRBV28 and TRBJ2-2; D uncertain. CDR1 is MDHEN, CDR2 SYDVKM, per germline. V was trimmed by 4 bases and J by 3 bases, leaving 9 bases between them. The CDR3 length is 14 residues. CDR3 loop: CASSSPGYTGELFF. In DNA, the CDR3 is TGTGCCAGCAGTTCCCCGGGTTACACCGGGGAGCTGTTTTTT.

The V gene is TRBV4-1, the J gene TRBJ2-7; D uncertain. This CDR3 has 17 residues. V was trimmed by 0 bases and J by 3 bases, leaving 18 bases between them. Per the germline V gene, CDR1 is MGHRA and CDR2 is YSYEKL. CDR3 sequence reads: CASSQELGVEDHYEQYF. The CDR3 region has the DNA TGCGCCAGCAGCCAAGAGCTGGGCGTCGAGGACCACTACGAGCAGTACTTC.

This clone was counted a single time. J is TRBJ2-1 and V is TRBV6-4, with D perhaps TRBD1 or TRBD2 (5 bases each). The V end was cut by 10 bases, the J end by 4 bases, with 23 bases between. Germline V gene data show CDR1 as MRHNA and CDR2 as SNTAGT. There are 16 residues in the CDR3. CDR3 loop: CATRSIGTSGYNEQFF. The CDR3 DNA reads TGTGCCACCCGATCAATCGGGACCTCGGGTTACAATGAGCAGTTCTTC.

The chain recombines TRBV7-6 with TRBJ2-5, with TRBD2 matching 8 bases. J was trimmed by 5 bases and V by 5 bases; bases with no gene match: 7. The CDR3 has 14 amino acids. Germline CDR1 is SGHVS and CDR2 is FNYEAQ. CDR3 amino acids: CASSRGLATETQYF. CDR3 DNA sequence: TGTGCCAGCAGCCGAGGACTAGCTACTGAGACCCAGTACTTC.

The rearrangement joins TRBV23-1 to TRBJ1-1; perhaps TRBD1 as D (5 bases). TRBV23-1 is treated as an ORF (open reading frame) with a function not yet certain. Trimming shortened V by 4 bases and J by 11 bases, and 14 bases separated the two germline ends. The CDR3 extends over 12 amino acids. In nucleotides, the CDR3 is TGCGCCAGCAGTCTTGCGGGGGACGAGGCTTTCTTT. Its translation is CASSLAGDEAFF.

The chain is built from TRBV19 and TRBJ1-2; D is undetermined. Trimming pared 5 bases from V and 8 bases from J, leaving 15 bases between. The CDR3 consists of 13 residues. Germline V gene sequence: CDR1 LNHDA, CDR2 SQIVND (reference sequence). As DNA, the CDR3 is TGTGCCAGTAGTCCCCGAAGGGCAGAAGGCTACACCTTC. Amino acid sequence: CASSPRRAEGYTF. Variable domain in full (rest from reference TRBV19 and TRBJ1-2): DGGITQSPKYLFRKEGQNVTLSCEQNLNHDAMYWYRQDPGQGLRLIYYSQIVNDFQKGDIAEGYSVSREKKESFPLTVTSAQKNPTAFYLCASSPRRAEGYTFGSGTRLTVV.

This chain links TRBV30 with TRBJ1-1; D unresolved. This CDR3 spans 13 amino acids. Trimming took off 5 bases at V and 3 bases at J, with 13 bases between the two ends. CDR1 and CDR2 from the germline V gene are GTSNPN and SVGIG (reference sequence). The CDR3 loop reads CAWAFRGDTEAFF. The DNA for the CDR3 is TGTGCCTGGGCATTTCGGGGAGACACTGAAGCTTTCTTT.

The chain joins TRBV7-2 to TRBJ1-6; D gene uncertain. The CDR3 has 14 residues. Germline V gene sequence: CDR1 SGHTA, CDR2 FQGNSA. Trimming removed 1 base at V and 7 bases at J, with 8 bases between. The CDR3 sequence: CASSLVIRNSPLHF. The CDR3 DNA is TGTGCCAGCAGCTTAGTTATCAGGAATTCACCCCTCCACTTT.

This sequence joins TRBV6-5 and TRBJ2-7; TRBD1 matches at 8 bases. CDR1 is MNHEY and CDR2 is SVGAGI in the germline V gene. CDR3 size: 15 residues. J lost 5 bases, V lost 6 bases, and 12 bases had no gene match. The CDR3 reads CASSGTTGEGHEQYF. CDR3 sequence (DNA): TGTGCCAGCAGCGGAACGACAGGGGAAGGCCACGAGCAGTACTTC.

The J gene is TRBJ1-1, the V gene TRBV11-2; 7 bases align to TRBD1. CDR3 length equals 16 residues. V lost 7 bases to trimming and J lost 2 bases; unmatched junction nucleotides: 13. From germline, CDR1 is SGHAT and CDR2 FQNNGV. The CDR3 sequence is CASTITGAQGNTEAFF. As DNA, the CDR3 is TGTGCCAGCACCATCACAGGGGCGCAGGGCAACACTGAAGCTTTCTTT. The whole variable domain, filled in from reference TRBV11-2 and TRBJ1-1, reads EAGVAQSPRYKIIEKRQSVAFWCNPISGHATLYWYQQILGQGPKLLIQFQNNGVVDDSQLPKDRFSAERLKGVDSTLKIQPAKLEDSAVYLCASTITGAQGNTEAFFGQGTRLTVV.

Of note for this clone: Relative to the germline gene, one junction end is altered; a read error may explain this. The gene calls are TRBV9 and TRBJ2-5, with 7 bases fitting TRBD1. The CDR3 consists of 15 residues. Looked up from germline, CDR1 is SGDLS and CDR2 is YYNGEE. The CDR3 is CASSPWTGYQETQYF. DNA of the CDR3: TGTGCCAGCAGCCCTTGGACAGGCTACCAGGAGACCCAGTACTTC.

This clone was seen just once. The rearrangement joins TRBV7-6 to TRBJ1-1; the match to TRBD1 covers 7 bases. Germline lookup yields CDR1 SGHVS and CDR2 FNYEAQ. The CDR3 runs 14 residues. With 4 bases clipped from V and 0 bases from J, the junction kept 2 bases outside the gene matches. CDR3 sequence reads: CASSSGQLNTEAFF. In DNA form, the CDR3 reads TGTGCCAGCAGCTCGGGACAGCTGAACACTGAAGCTTTCTTT.

The chain combines TRBV4-1 with TRBJ2-5; a possible D gene is TRBD1 (5 bases). This CDR3 spans 16 amino acids. Trimming pared 3 bases from V and 5 bases from J, leaving 19 bases between. Germline V CDR1 and CDR2: MGHRA, YSYEKL. CDR3 region: CASSHSPDINGETQYF. The CDR3 nucleotides read TGCGCCAGCAGCCATAGTCCGGACATAAACGGGGAGACCCAGTACTTC.

V usage is TRBV14 and J usage is TRBJ2-5; tentative D call: TRBD2 (5 bases). From germline, CDR1 is SGHDN and CDR2 FVKESK. The ends were cut back, 4 bases at V and 4 bases at J, with 16 bases in the middle. This CDR3 has 15 residues. CDR3 sequence (DNA): TGTGCCAGCAGCCTCTTAGCGAGGAAGGGAGAGACCCAGTACTTC. Translation: CASSLLARKGETQYF.

The chain couples TRBV5-1 to TRBJ2-1, with D tentatively TRBD1 (6 bases). The CDR3 has 15 residues. V shed 7 bases and J shed 4 bases, with 18 bases lying between them. The V gene's germline CDR1 is SGHRS and CDR2 YFSETQ. The CDR3 spells CASGPTGFVYNEQFF. Written as DNA, the CDR3 is TGCGCCAGCGGGCCTACAGGGTTCGTTTACAATGAGCAGTTCTTC.

The rearrangement uses TRBV7-2 and TRBJ2-1, with TRBD2 matching 7 bases. Per the germline V gene, CDR1 is SGHTA and CDR2 is FQGNSA. V lost 2 bases and J lost 4; bases outside the gene matches: 5. The CDR3 spans 15 residues. CDR3 coding DNA: TGTGCCAGCAGCTTACTAGGACTAGAATACAATGAGCAGTTCTTC. As protein: CASSLLGLEYNEQFF.

The chain joins TRBV6-1 to TRBJ2-3; 10 bases align to TRBD1. The CDR3 length is 14 residues. V gave up 5 bases and J gave up 6 bases; unmatched junction bases: 5. The germline CDR1 and CDR2 sequences are MNHNS and SASEGT. The CDR3 reads CASSPTGGVDTQYF. Here the CDR3 DNA reads TGTGCCAGCAGTCCGACAGGGGGCGTCGATACGCAGTATTTT.

V gene TRBV6-1 combines with J gene TRBJ1-2, with 12 bases identical to TRBD1. This CDR3 comprises 17 residues. Germline lookup yields CDR1 MNHNS and CDR2 SASEGT. V trimming: 2 bases; J trimming: 7 bases; junction bases outside the gene matches: 11. In DNA, the CDR3 is TGTGCCAGCAGTGAATTGGGACAGGGGGCTGGAGGGGGTGGCTACACCTTC. Translation: CASSELGQGAGGGGYTF.

The genes are TRBV7-9 and TRBJ2-3; unclear D gene. This CDR3 spans 14 amino acids. Trimming removed 1 base from V and 0 bases from J, with 5 bases in between. Looked up from germline, CDR1 is SEHNR and CDR2 is FQNEAQ (reference sequence). The CDR3 reads CASSLDLSTDTQYF. CDR3 sequence (DNA): TGTGCCAGCAGCTTAGACCTCAGCACAGATACGCAGTATTTT. Full variable domain (remainder filled in from reference TRBV7-9 and TRBJ2-3): DTGVSQNPRHKITKRGQNVTFRCDPISEHNRLYWYRQTLGQGPEFLTYFQNEAQLEKSRLLSDRFSAERPKGSFSTLEIQRTEQGDSAMYLCASSLDLSTDTQYFGPGTRLTVL.

This chain connects TRBV5-1 to TRBJ1-3; D gene uncertain. Germline V gene lookup returns CDR1 SGHRS and CDR2 YFSETQ. CDR3 length: 16 amino acids. V lost 0 bases and J 0 bases, leaving 10 bases between the germline ends. CDR3 region: CASSLEVSHSGNTIYF. The DNA of the CDR3 is TGCGCCAGCAGCTTGGAGGTGTCCCACTCTGGAAACACCATATATTTT.

The V call is TRBV11-3, the J call TRBJ2-3, with D unclear. Trimming pared 5 bases from V and 2 bases from J, leaving 8 bases between. CDR3 length: 13 amino acids. The V gene's germline CDR1 is SGHNT and CDR2 YENEEA. CDR3 amino acids: CASSPDHTDTQYF. The CDR3 nucleotides read TGTGCCAGCAGCCCCGATCACACAGATACGCAGTATTTT.

This clone was counted once. J is TRBJ1-2 and V is TRBV29-1, with a tentative D call TRBD1 (6 bases). The CDR3 loop spans 14 amino acids. Germline V CDR1 and CDR2: SQVTM, ANQGSEA. Trimming took 6 bases from V and 3 from J, leaving 17 bases between them. The CDR3 DNA sequence: TGCAGCGTCTACAGGGAAGGGTCTGACTATGGCTACACCTTC. Translating gives CSVYREGSDYGYTF.

This clone has a handful of counts. V usage is TRBV2 and J usage is TRBJ1-1; weak D call: TRBD1 (5 bases). CDR3 length equals 14 residues. CDR1 and CDR2 from the germline V gene are SNHLY and FYNNEI. Trimming removed 6 bases from V and 1 base from J, with 12 bases in between. Here the CDR3 reads CASREQAPNTEAFF. Here the CDR3 DNA reads TGTGCCAGCAGGGAACAGGCTCCGAACACTGAAGCTTTCTTT.

V is TRBV18 and J is TRBJ2-2; 9 bases agree with TRBD1. Unmatched junction bases numbered 9, after V lost 6 bases and J lost 1 base. Per germline, CDR1 KGHSH and CDR2 LQKENI. This CDR3 is 17 amino acids long. This CDR3 is CASSLGQGTMNTGELFF. As DNA, the CDR3 is TGTGCCAGCTCTCTAGGACAGGGGACCATGAACACCGGGGAGCTGTTTTTT.

V is TRBV5-4 and J is TRBJ2-5; D might be TRBD1 (6 bases). V was cut by 4 bases and J by 2 bases, with 18 bases left in between. CDR1 is SGHNT, CDR2 YYREEE, per germline (reference sequence). This CDR3 region has 16 residues. Written as DNA, the CDR3 is TGTGCCAGCAGCACGGCCACTACAGGGATGCAAGAGACCCAGTACTTC. Translated: CASSTATTGMQETQYF.

This chain links TRBV6-1 with TRBJ1-5, with D perhaps TRBD1 (6 bases). Trimming cost V 6 bases and J 7 bases, with 19 bases left between them. Germline loops: CDR1 MNHNS, CDR2 SASEGT. The CDR3 runs to 15 residues. CDR3 region: CASRRDEGESQPQHF. CDR3 bases: TGTGCCAGCAGGAGAGATGAGGGGGAATCACAGCCCCAGCATTTT.

This chain links TRBV7-2 with TRBJ1-2; TRBD1 aligns across 7 bases. Germline V CDR1 and CDR2: SGHTA, FQGNSA. This CDR3 is 16 amino acids long. Trimming at V came to 1 base and at J to 4 bases, leaving 9 bases not matched to a gene. The CDR3 protein is CASSLEPTGTPYGYTF. The CDR3 bases are TGTGCCAGCAGCTTAGAGCCGACAGGGACCCCCTATGGCTACACCTTC.

This rearrangement joins TRBV19 to TRBJ2-7; D remains unclear. The germline CDR1 and CDR2 sequences are LNHDA and SQIVND (reference sequence). The CDR3 loop spans 14 amino acids. Between the trimmed V and J ends, which lost 1 base and 2 bases, there was a span of 9 bases. CDR3: CASSIGVSTYEQYF. The CDR3 DNA reads TGTGCCAGTAGTATAGGGGTCAGCACCTACGAGCAGTACTTC.